This T cell receptor beta chain was profiled in a study of identical twins. TCRdb re-called the 5' RACE reads through MiXCR, storing one row per CDR3 protein. The profile shows hundreds of thousands of distinct CDR3 sequences, roughly 20% of them singletons. Study-wide results and caveats: Sequences that were beta out-of-frame showed weaker excess twin sharing.

This clonotype was found a few times. Its antigen remains unknown. The V gene lost 6 bases and the J gene lost 5 bases, with 13 bases spanning the gap. Germline values: CDR1 DFQATT, CDR2 SNEGSKA (reference sequence). The CDR3 is made up of 13 amino acids. In addition, the sample was reused for a study of T cells expressing NK-cell markers. That source reports: In several experiments, sorting was restricted to alpha-beta TCR T cells by an anti-gamma-delta TCR antibody. In a handful of donors, dominant clonotypes made up roughly 28.3-65% of CD3+CD56-NKG2C+ cells.

The genes are TRBV20-1 and TRBJ1-4; a weak D match, TRBD1 (6 bases). Sequenced sample: PBMCs. The sequence was collected from a woman between 18 and 29 years old in good health. CDR3 DNA: TGCAGTGCCAGGACAGCCGCGAATGAAAAACTGTTTTTT. The encoded protein is CSARTAANEKLFF.